This T cell receptor (beta chain) was profiled in a study of T-cell reconstitution after alpha-beta-depleted transplantation in children. This clonotype was picked up a small number of times. As yet, its antigen is unknown. Germline values: CDR1 ENHRY, CDR2 SYGVKD. The CDR3 contains 13 residues. The germline V and J ends were trimmed by 3 bases and 3 bases, with 9 bases remaining between them. Study-wide points: Alpha-beta T cells about two months after transplant reportedly derived from several hundred expanded graft clones. The high TCRbeta diversity at day 60 in some patients came from surviving recipient T cells and thymic progenitors. Newly made T cells mostly supplied T-cell counts and diversity one year after transplant.

Unique molecular identifiers tagged the TCRbeta library. TCRdb reprocessed the PCR reads via MiXCR and lists one record per CDR3 protein. The data contain a few hundred thousand distinct CDR3 sequences, about a sixth of them singletons. The specimen was PBMCs, mostly from graft donor cells, collected 360 days after TCRalphabeta/CD19-depleted stem cell transplant. The receptor was derived from a boy younger than two who had a stem cell transplant for Wiskott-Aldrich syndrome, so the T cells may come from the graft donor. This sequence joins TRBV10-3 and TRBJ2-7; possibly TRBD1 for D (6 bases). CDR3 bases: TGTGCCATCAGTGACCTAGGGGGCTACGAGCAGTACTTC. Translating it yields CAISDLGGYEQYF.